One and the same sample provided the 2 T cell receptor beta chains below, sequenced in a study of control samples from healthy donors and cancer patients. The data were produced by immunoSEQ multiplex PCR, yet TCRdb's version contains in-frame clones alone and is incomplete. The sample lists 250,000 to 300,000 clones, approximately 80% occurring once. The sequenced sample was PBMCs. The receptors were gathered from a woman aged 60-70 years with lung cancer.

The chain is built from TRBV7-9 and TRBJ1-1, with 12 bases aligning to TRBD1. The CDR3 sequence is 15 residues long. Germline V CDR1 and CDR2: SEHNR, FQNEAQ (reference sequence). Trimming cost V 5 bases and J 5 bases; bases outside gene matches: 6. Written as DNA, the CDR3 is TGTGCCAGCAGCCCTGGGACAGGGGGCATTACTGAAGCTTTCTTT. It yields the protein CASSPGTGGITEAFF.

The chain's CDR3 is CASSLGQGGYNEQFF. In DNA, the CDR3 is TGTGCCAGCAGCTTGGGACAGGGGGGTTACAATGAGCAGTTCTTC. This chain uses TRBV7-9 with TRBJ2-1; 11 nucleotides agree with TRBD1. Germline CDR1 and CDR2: SEHNR and FQNEAQ (reference sequence). Trimming cost V 3 bases and J 4 bases; bases outside gene matches: 2. CDR3 length: 15 amino acids.